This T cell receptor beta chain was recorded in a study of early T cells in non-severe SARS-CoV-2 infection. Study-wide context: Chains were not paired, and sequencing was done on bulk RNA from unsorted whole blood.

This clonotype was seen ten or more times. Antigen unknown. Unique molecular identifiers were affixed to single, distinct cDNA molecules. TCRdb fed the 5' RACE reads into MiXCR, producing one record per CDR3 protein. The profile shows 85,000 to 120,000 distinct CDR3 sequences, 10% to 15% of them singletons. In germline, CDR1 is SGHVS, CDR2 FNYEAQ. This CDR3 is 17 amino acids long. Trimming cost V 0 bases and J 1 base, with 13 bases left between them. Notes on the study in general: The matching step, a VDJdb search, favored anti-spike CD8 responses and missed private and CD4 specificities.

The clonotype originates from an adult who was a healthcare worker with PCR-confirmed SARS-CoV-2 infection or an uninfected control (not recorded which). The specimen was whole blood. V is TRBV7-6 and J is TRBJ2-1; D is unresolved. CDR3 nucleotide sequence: TGTGCCAGCAGCTTAGCGCTATTAGGGTTATCCTACAATGAGCAGTTCTTC. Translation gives CASSLALLGLSYNEQFF.